The source of this T cell receptor (beta chain) is a study of glioma-infiltrating T cells after dendritic cell vaccination. Study context: Monocyte-derived dendritic cells, cultured less than 8 days with IL-4 and GM-CSF, were pulsed with autologous tumor lysate.

Libraries were prepared by immunoSEQ multiplex PCR; TCRdb keeps only in-frame clonotypes and omits some of them. The table records tens of thousands of clones, around 86% of them present only once. Trimming stripped 3 bases from V and 3 bases from J, with 8 bases between. This CDR3 region has 13 residues. The V gene's germline CDR1 is MNHEY and CDR2 SMNVEV (reference sequence). The chain uses TRBV27 and TRBJ1-1, with D uncertain. The origin of this receptor is a human donor with glioblastoma. Specimen: blood, collected before dendritic cell vaccination. This chain's CDR3 is CASSFWADTEAFF. The CDR3 DNA reads TGTGCCAGCAGTTTCTGGGCAGACACTGAAGCTTTCTTT.